This TCR beta chain was observed in a study of CD8+ T cells in alopecia areata. Study details: Those patients who were treated received oral tofacitinib, which was given at 5 to 10 mg twice daily for moderate-to-severe alopecia areata. Study results and caveats: Many expanded lesional clones stayed in scalp and blood while on tofacitinib.

Extracted RNA was reverse transcribed into cDNA, the sequencing template. The assay was immunoSEQ multiplex PCR, and TCRdb's table has in-frame clones only and misses some. The sample lists 95,000 to 150,000 clones, under 65% seen once, with 5% to 7% in the top ten. Of note for this clone: What it recognizes is unknown.

Stated treatment: oral pan-JAK inhibitor, 5-10 mg twice daily. Investigators sorted PBMCs to obtain both CD4+ and CD8+ T cells. The sequenced sample was CD4+ T cells sorted from blood, obtained at week 4, from a patient treated with tofacitinib. The sequence was collected from a human donor with alopecia areata.

CDR3 in DNA: TGTGCCAGCAGCCCCCGGGGAGGGGAAGAGACCCAGTACTTC. Translated, it gives CASSPRGGEETQYF. This chain links TRBV7-9 with TRBJ2-5; 7 bases map to TRBD2. The CDR3 consists of 14 residues. Per the germline V gene, CDR1 is SEHNR and CDR2 is FQNEAQ (reference sequence). The trim removed 5 bases at V and 3 bases at J, leaving 6 bases unmatched.